One and the same sample provided the 3 T cell receptor beta chains below, sequenced in a study of T cells in Graves' hyperthyroidism and ophthalmopathy. The TCR beta CDR3 regions underwent amplification using RNA transcripts as the source. First-round RT-PCR of the TCR CDR3 relied on the HTBI primer set. From the multiplex PCR reads, TCRdb called clonotypes with MiXCR, one entry per CDR3 protein. Among 300,000 to 400,000 distinct CDR3 sequences, roughly 18% were seen once, and the ten largest hold roughly two fifths. Sequenced material: blood. The receptors stem from a man aged 18 to 29 with Graves' ophthalmopathy.

This chain connects TRBV7-6 to TRBJ2-3, with a possible D match to TRBD2 (6 bases). Germline CDR1 is SGHVS and CDR2 is FNYEAQ. This CDR3 spans 17 amino acids. V gave up 11 bases and J gave up 2 bases, with 26 bases separating them. CDR3 coding DNA: TGTGCCGGCACCCCCGGTGGAGGGCCAGGGCTCACAGATACGCAGTATTTT. This gives the protein CAGTPGGGPGLTDTQYF.

The chain employs TRBV3-1 and TRBJ1-2; TRBD1 is a possible D gene (6 bases). Trimming took off 0 bases at V and 5 bases at J, with 13 bases between the two ends. CDR1 is LGHDT, CDR2 YNNKEL, per germline (reference sequence). The CDR3 runs to 15 residues. The CDR3 here is CASSQEEGTHYGYTF. The CDR3 coding sequence is TGTGCCAGCAGCCAAGAAGAGGGGACACATTATGGCTACACCTTC.

This clonotype was counted at least ten times. V usage is TRBV27 and J usage is TRBJ2-5; D is possibly TRBD2 (5 bases). From germline, CDR1 is MNHEY and CDR2 SMNVEV (reference sequence). The CDR3 extends over 13 amino acids. Trimming removed 4 bases from V and 5 bases from J, with 11 bases in between. CDR3 protein: CASSSGLLETQYF. DNA of the CDR3: TGTGCCAGCAGTTCTGGACTGCTGGAGACCCAGTACTTC.